A single sample gave rise to the 18 T cell receptor beta chains below, sequenced in a study of T cell repertoires in cytomegalovirus infection. In TCRdb, the reads were re-called with MiXCR into one record per CDR3 protein. The top ten clones hold 9.5% to 15% of a sample with 830,000 or so distinct CDR3 sequences, around a third of them seen once. These receptors lack a known antigen. Sequences were derived from cultured CD8+ T cells from PBMCs, sampled from culture after CMV antigen stimulation. These receptors were obtained from a human donor in good health (CMV status not recorded). Some clones in this sample may be carry-over from other donors' samples.

V and J are TRBV19 and TRBJ2-2; D is possibly TRBD1 (5 bases). Germline CDR1 and CDR2: LNHDA and SQIVND (reference sequence). V lost 7 bases, J lost 2 bases, and 11 bases lay in between. The CDR3 is 14 amino acids. This CDR3 reads CASTYGHNTGELFF. The CDR3 DNA is TGTGCCAGTACCTATGGACACAACACCGGGGAGCTGTTTTTT.

This clonotype came up a few times. The chain recombines TRBV4-3 with TRBJ2-1; a weak D match, TRBD2 (6 bases). V lost 1 base and J 1 base, leaving 17 bases between the germline ends. This CDR3 is built from 18 residues. The germline V gene has CDR1 LGHNA and CDR2 YSLEER. CDR3 residues: CASSQVIRRGESYNEQFF. The CDR3 DNA reads as TGCGCCAGCAGCCAAGTAATCAGGAGGGGAGAATCCTACAATGAGCAGTTCTTC.

This clonotype was picked up a small number of times. The rearrangement joins TRBV7-9 to TRBJ2-1; TRBD2 is a possible D gene (6 bases). The CDR3 consists of 15 residues. CDR1 and CDR2 (germline): SEHNR, FQNEAQ (reference sequence). The V gene lost 1 base and the J gene lost 5 bases, with 12 bases spanning the gap. CDR3 DNA: TGTGCCAGCAGCTTAGGATTAGGAGGGGACAATGAGCAGTTCTTC. Protein: CASSLGLGGDNEQFF. Full variable domain (rest looked up from reference TRBV7-9 and TRBJ2-1): DTGVSQNPRHKITKRGQNVTFRCDPISEHNRLYWYRQTLGQGPEFLTYFQNEAQLEKSRLLSDRFSAERPKGSFSTLEIQRTEQGDSAMYLCASSLGLGGDNEQFFGPGTRLTVL.

This sequence joins TRBV10-3 and TRBJ1-6; D may be TRBD1 (5 bases). The V end lost 4 bases, the J end lost 6 bases, and 10 bases lay between the germline ends. The germline gives CDR1 ENHRY, CDR2 SYGVKD. The CDR3 runs to 14 residues. The CDR3 loop is CAISGDGGNSPLHF. Written as DNA, the CDR3 is TGTGCCATCAGTGGGGACGGAGGTAATTCACCCCTCCACTTT.

Comment on this clonotype: A much larger clone lies a single base off, so this may be a read error. The chain combines TRBV7-2 with TRBJ1-1; 10 positions match TRBD1. With V trimmed by 2 bases and J by 0 bases, 12 bases remained unmatched. This CDR3 region has 19 residues. CDR1 and CDR2 from the germline V gene are SGHTA and FQGNSA. This chain's CDR3 is CASSLRVKGQGLMNTEAFF. In DNA, the CDR3 is TGTGCCAGCAGCTTACGTGTGAAGGGACAGGGGTTGATGAACACTGAAGCTTTCTTT.

The chain uses TRBV28 and TRBJ2-5; the D is unclear. CDR1 is MDHEN, CDR2 SYDVKM, per germline. The CDR3 consists of 14 residues. Trimming took 6 bases from V and 13 from J, leaving 24 bases between them. This CDR3 is CASSSLSSGTSWYF. DNA of the CDR3: TGTGCCAGCAGCAGCCTATCGTCGGGTACCTCTTGGTACTTC.

V usage is TRBV29-1 and J usage is TRBJ1-2; 10 nucleotides match TRBD1. CDR1 and CDR2 from the germline V gene are SQVTM and ANQGSEA. There are 13 residues in the CDR3. V shed 4 bases and J 7 bases; nucleotides not matched to a gene: 6. CDR3 in amino acids: CSVAGTGASGYTF. The CDR3 DNA is TGCAGCGTTGCCGGGACAGGGGCTAGTGGCTACACCTTC.

This clonotype was detected only a few times. J is TRBJ2-1 and V is TRBV7-8; the match to TRBD2 covers 12 bases. CDR1 and CDR2 from the germline V gene are SGHVS and FQNEAQ. V lost 0 bases, J lost 4 bases, and 7 bases stayed unmatched. CDR3 length: 18 residues. The CDR3 DNA follows: TGTGCCAGCAGCTTAGCGCATCTAGCGGGGGGGCCATACAATGAGCAGTTCTTC. It yields the protein CASSLAHLAGGPYNEQFF. Combining the CDR3 with reference TRBV7-8 and TRBJ2-1 gives the whole variable domain GAGVSQSPRYKVAKRGQDVALRCDPISGHVSLFWYQQALGQGPEFLTYFQNEAQLDKSGLPSDRFFAERPEGSVSTLKIQRTQQEDSAVYLCASSLAHLAGGPYNEQFFGPGTRLTVL.

This clonotype appeared a few times. The V gene is TRBV11-2, the J gene TRBJ1-6; D is unresolved. Trimming took off 4 bases at V and 6 bases at J, with 22 bases between the two ends. CDR1 is SGHAT, CDR2 FQNNGV, per germline. CDR3 length: 18 residues. The CDR3 sequence: CASSSPRGVGYTNSPLHF. Written as DNA, the CDR3 is TGTGCCAGCAGCTCCCCTCGCGGGGTTGGGTATACTAATTCACCCCTCCACTTT.

The chain combines TRBV7-2 with TRBJ2-1; D perhaps matches TRBD1 (5 bases). This CDR3 contains 15 residues. Trimming shortened V by 2 bases and J by 3 bases, and 11 bases separated the two germline ends. Germline V gene data show CDR1 as SGHTA and CDR2 as FQGNSA. The CDR3 DNA reads as TGTGCCAGCAGCTTATGGACGCAGGGCTACAATGAGCAGTTCTTC. Translating it yields CASSLWTQGYNEQFF. Variable domain in full (rest from reference TRBV7-2 and TRBJ2-1): GAGVSQSPSNKVTEKGKDVELRCDPISGHTALYWYRQSLGQGLEFLIYFQGNSAPDKSGLPSDRFSAERTGGSVSTLTIQRTQQEDSAVYLCASSLWTQGYNEQFFGPGTRLTVL.

The chain is built from TRBV12-3 or TRBV12-4 and TRBJ2-6; 7 bases match TRBD2. V was clipped by 7 bases and J by 3 bases; unmatched bases: 9. There are 16 residues in the CDR3. The CDR3 sequence is CASTSPGRDGANVLTF. CDR3 coding DNA: TGTGCCAGCACTTCTCCAGGGAGGGATGGGGCCAACGTCCTGACTTTC.

This clonotype was seen only a few times. The V gene is TRBV6-6, the J gene TRBJ2-7; the D gene could be TRBD1 or TRBD2 (6 bases each). CDR3 length: 13 amino acids. CDR1 and CDR2 from the germline V gene are MNHNY and SVGAGI (reference sequence). Trimming took 5 bases from V and 5 from J, leaving 13 bases between them. CDR3 in amino acids: CASSPLGGHEQYF. Written as DNA, the CDR3 is TGTGCCAGCAGTCCACTGGGGGGCCACGAGCAGTACTTC.

The chain joins TRBV19 to TRBJ2-1; D may be TRBD2 (6 bases). CDR1 and CDR2 from the germline V gene are LNHDA and SQIVND (reference sequence). The V end lost 3 bases, the J end lost 7 bases, and 13 bases lay between the germline ends. The length of the CDR3 is 14 residues. In DNA, the CDR3 is TGTGCCAGTAGTATCCTGCAGGGACTGAATGAGCAGTTCTTC. Its translation is CASSILQGLNEQFF.

This clonotype was found a few times. V is TRBV12-5 and J is TRBJ1-1, with 8 bases fitting TRBD1. The CDR3 is made up of 13 amino acids. The V segment lost 6 bases and the J segment 3 bases; nucleotides outside the gene matches: 3. Looked up from germline, CDR1 is LGHNT and CDR2 is FRNRAP. The CDR3: CASGHRGDTEAFF. The CDR3 nucleotides read TGTGCTAGTGGCCACAGGGGGGACACTGAAGCTTTCTTT.

This chain links TRBV6-2 or TRBV6-3 with TRBJ1-5; no reliable D call. The CDR3 extends over 15 amino acids. V shed 5 bases and J shed 0 bases, with 11 bases lying between them. From germline, CDR1 is MNHEY and CDR2 SVGEGT. The CDR3 region has the DNA TGTGCCAGCAGTGGTTGGGAGTATAGCAATCAGCCCCAGCATTTT. Translated: CASSGWEYSNQPQHF.

The gene calls are TRBV4-2 and TRBJ2-1, with TRBD2 matching 8 bases. Germline values: CDR1 LGHNA, CDR2 YNFKEQ. Trimming took 3 bases from V and 0 from J; bases not matched to a gene: 10. CDR3 length equals 18 residues. CDR3 loop: CASSHWGGGGSSYNEQFF. CDR3 coding DNA: TGTGCCAGCAGCCATTGGGGAGGCGGGGGGAGCTCCTACAATGAGCAGTTCTTC.

The CDR3: CASTTGLNGYTF. Here the CDR3 DNA reads TGTGCCAGCACTACAGGGTTGAATGGCTACACCTTC. The J gene is TRBJ1-2, the V gene TRBV19; weak D call: TRBD1 (6 bases). Between the trimmed V and J ends, which lost 9 bases and 6 bases, there was a span of 14 bases. CDR3 length: 12 residues. Germline V gene sequence: CDR1 LNHDA, CDR2 SQIVND (reference sequence). The complete variable domain, with remaining parts taken from reference TRBV19 and TRBJ1-2, reads DGGITQSPKYLFRKEGQNVTLSCEQNLNHDAMYWYRQDPGQGLRLIYYSQIVNDFQKGDIAEGYSVSREKKESFPLTVTSAQKNPTAFYLCASTTGLNGYTFGSGTRLTVV.

This clonotype has only a few counts. This rearrangement joins TRBV6-2 or TRBV6-3 to TRBJ1-5; tentatively, D is TRBD1 (5 bases). Trimming left V 8 bases short and J 0 bases short, with 11 bases between. This CDR3 region has 14 residues. Germline V lookup: CDR1 MNHEY, CDR2 SVGEGT. The CDR3 is CASEGIDSNQPQHF. As DNA, the CDR3 is TGTGCCAGCGAGGGGATAGATAGCAATCAGCCCCAGCATTTT.